Shown below are 18 T cell receptor beta chains from a single sample sequenced in a study of T cells in Graves' hyperthyroidism and ophthalmopathy. The TCR beta CDR3 regions underwent amplification using RNA transcripts as the source. The HTBI primer set drove a first-round RT-PCR of the TCR CDR3. TCRdb reprocessed the multiplex PCR reads via MiXCR and lists one record per CDR3 protein. Of fewer than 450,000 distinct CDR3 sequences listed, 15% to 20% are singletons. The sequencing sample was made of blood. The receptors were gathered from a woman in her twenties or thirties with Graves' hyperthyroidism that later progressed to Graves' ophthalmopathy.

The J gene is TRBJ1-5, the V gene TRBV5-6; D is possibly TRBD1 (6 bases). V lost 3 bases, J lost 0 bases, and 16 bases lay in between. This CDR3 spans 17 amino acids. Looked up from germline, CDR1 is SGHDT and CDR2 is YYEEEE. The CDR3 nucleotides read TGTGCCAGCAGCTCGGGACATGGGCCGTATAGCAATCAGCCCCAGCATTTT. This encodes CASSSGHGPYSNQPQHF.

The J gene is TRBJ2-1, the V gene TRBV7-9; no definite D call. Deletions cut 3 bases from V and 11 bases from J, with 14 bases between. The length of the CDR3 is 13 residues. Per the germline V gene, CDR1 is SEHNR and CDR2 is FQNEAQ (reference sequence). The DNA for the CDR3 is TGTGCCAGCAGCTTCGAGCTAGGTGGCCAGCAGTTCTTC. It specifies CASSFELGGQQFF.

This clonotype appeared many times. The rearrangement uses TRBV3-1 and TRBJ1-1; D is ambiguous. CDR1 and CDR2 from the germline V gene are LGHDT and YNNKEL (reference sequence). This CDR3 spans 13 amino acids. V lost 10 bases, J lost 0 bases, and 12 bases lay in between. CDR3 bases: TGTGCCACCCAAGGTACTATGAACACTGAAGCTTTCTTT. Translating gives CATQGTMNTEAFF.

This clonotype was found many times. This rearrangement joins TRBV28 to TRBJ2-7, with no clear D. V lost 10 bases to trimming and J lost 2 bases, with 15 bases between them. CDR1 and CDR2 (germline): MDHEN, SYDVKM. This CDR3 is 13 amino acids long. This chain's CDR3 is CATLDSSTYEQYF. The CDR3 DNA reads TGTGCCACCCTTGACTCGTCCACCTACGAGCAGTACTTC.

This clonotype was seen only a few times. This sequence joins TRBV7-9 and TRBJ1-5; D perhaps matches TRBD1 (6 bases). The germline gives CDR1 SEHNR, CDR2 FQNEAQ (reference sequence). V dropped 3 bases and J dropped 3 bases, with 12 bases sitting between them. This CDR3 contains 15 residues. The DNA for the CDR3 is TGTGCCAGCAGCTTGGGGGGCGCGTCCAATCAGCCCCAGCATTTT. Its protein product is CASSLGGASNQPQHF.

On this clonotype: This may stem from a read error, because a much larger clone lies one nucleotide away. The chain links TRBV30 to TRBJ2-4, with D perhaps matching TRBD1 (5 bases). Germline CDR1 is GTSNPN and CDR2 is SVGIG (reference sequence). The CDR3 consists of 12 residues. DNA for the CDR3: TGTGCCTGGGCATCGGACGCGGACATTCGGTACTTC. Amino acid sequence: CAWASDADIRYF.

There are many counts of this clonotype. The chain is built from TRBV19 and TRBJ1-2; TRBD1 matches 8 bases. With V trimmed by 7 bases and J by 2 bases, 6 bases remained unmatched. CDR1 is LNHDA, CDR2 SQIVND, per germline (reference sequence). CDR3 length: 14 residues. The CDR3: CASKATGANYGYTF. In nucleotides, the CDR3 is TGTGCCAGTAAGGCGACAGGGGCCAACTATGGCTACACCTTC.

This clonotype was found many times. The chain employs TRBV27 and TRBJ1-1; the D gene is possibly TRBD1 (6 bases). The germline V and J ends were trimmed by 3 bases and 3 bases, with 20 bases remaining between them. Germline values: CDR1 MNHEY, CDR2 SMNVEV (reference sequence). This CDR3 is built from 17 residues. In DNA, the CDR3 is TGTGCCAGCAGTTTGTCCCCGCCGGACAGTTCAGACACTGAAGCTTTCTTT. This gives the protein CASSLSPPDSSDTEAFF.

J is TRBJ1-3 and V is TRBV3-1, with D uncertain. Germline V gene data show CDR1 as LGHDT and CDR2 as YNNKEL (reference sequence). This CDR3 spans 14 amino acids. With 5 bases removed from V and 4 bases from J, the gap between germline ends came to 12 bases. CDR3 sequence: CASSLDLQGNTIYF. The CDR3 nucleotides read TGTGCCAGCAGCTTAGATCTTCAGGGAAACACCATATATTTT.

Turning to this clonotype: This clone may be a read error of a much larger clone one base away. Because the CDR3's place on the DNA is in doubt, the DNA is left out and the CDR3 is given as listed by TCRdb. The chain carries TRBV6-2 or TRBV6-3 and TRBJ1-2; the table's D call TRBD1 went unverified against the DNA. The CDR3 numbers 13 amino acids, ends counted. Germline CDR1 is MNHEY and CDR2 is SVGEGT. The CDR3 protein is CASQPGQNYGCTF.

Only a few counts were recorded for this clonotype. Written as DNA, the CDR3 is TGTGCCAGCAGTTTAATGTCCGGGACTAGCGGATTCACAGATACGCAGTATTTT. It codes for CASSLMSGTSGFTDTQYF. V is TRBV27 and J is TRBJ2-3, with 11 bases lining up with TRBD2. V trimming: 2 bases; J trimming: 2 bases; junction bases outside the gene matches: 9. The CDR3 is 18 amino acids. CDR1 is MNHEY and CDR2 is SMNVEV in the germline V gene (reference sequence).

The chain combines TRBV10-1 with TRBJ1-3; 11 nucleotides agree with TRBD1. The ends lost 2 bases at V and 8 bases at J; junction bases unmatched: 2. The CDR3 sequence is 14 residues long. CDR1 and CDR2 from the germline V gene are WNHNN and SYGVQD (reference sequence). The CDR3 DNA reads TGCGCCAGCAGTGAGACGGGACAGGGGGACACCATATATTTT. Protein sequence: CASSETGQGDTIYF.

This clonotype was seen at least ten times. The rearrangement links TRBV19 to TRBJ1-1, with D tentatively TRBD1 (6 bases). In germline, CDR1 is LNHDA, CDR2 SQIVND (reference sequence). V dropped 6 bases and J dropped 5 bases, with 19 bases sitting between them. The CDR3 spans 15 residues. The CDR3 DNA follows: TGTGCCAGTAGGTACCACAGGGAAGTAGGTACTGAAGCTTTCTTT. It yields the protein CASRYHREVGTEAFF.

This chain connects TRBV4-1 to TRBJ1-1; tentative D call: TRBD1 (6 bases). The CDR3 totals 17 residues. Looked up from germline, CDR1 is MGHRA and CDR2 is YSYEKL. V lost 3 bases and J lost 2, with 19 bases in between. Here the CDR3 reads CASSHAKSDSYNTEAFF. The CDR3 coding sequence is TGCGCCAGCAGCCACGCTAAATCGGACAGCTACAACACTGAAGCTTTCTTT.

This chain links TRBV12-3 or TRBV12-4 with TRBJ2-1; TRBD2 matches 12 bases. The J segment lost 7 bases and the V segment lost 6 bases, leaving 7 bases of the junction unmatched. The CDR3 consists of 15 residues. CDR3 sequence (DNA): TGTGCCAGCAGGCCGGGACTAGCGGGCCCGAATGAGCAGTTCTTC. Protein sequence: CASRPGLAGPNEQFF.

The chain recombines TRBV6-1 with TRBJ1-5, with TRBD1 matching over 7 bases. The CDR3 contains 15 residues. V gave up 5 bases and J gave up 5 bases; unmatched junction bases: 9. The germline V gene encodes CDR1 MNHNS and CDR2 SASEGT. DNA for the CDR3: TGTGCCAGCAGTACCCGGGGACAGCCGTATCAGCCCCAGCATTTT. Encoded protein: CASSTRGQPYQPQHF.

In this sample, this clonotype turned up many times. This chain uses TRBV12-3 or TRBV12-4 with TRBJ2-3; no definite D call. Trimming shortened V by 6 bases and J by 5 bases, and 15 bases separated the two germline ends. The CDR3 totals 14 residues. The chain's CDR3 is CASSPLNERDTQYF. The CDR3 DNA reads as TGTGCCAGCAGCCCCTTAAACGAGAGAGATACGCAGTATTTT.

The table lists this clonotype with many counts. The chain links TRBV12-3 or TRBV12-4 to TRBJ1-5; D is unclear. This CDR3 contains 16 residues. V lost 0 bases to trimming and J lost 5 bases, with 14 bases between them. The CDR3: CASSLATNGADQPQHF. The CDR3 bases are TGTGCCAGCAGTTTAGCCACAAATGGAGCAGATCAGCCCCAGCATTTT.